The entry below gives a single TCR beta chain sequence along with its context. The junction does not match germline at one end; this may be a read error. TCRdb reanalysed the RT-PCR reads using MiXCR and keeps one entry per CDR3 protein. The sample lists fewer than 800,000 distinct CDR3 sequences, 13% to 15% occurring once. Germline assignment: CDR1 MDHEN and CDR2 SYDVKM. This CDR3 has 15 amino acids. The rearrangement joins TRBV28 to TRBJ1-1; tentatively, D is TRBD1 (5 bases). This TCR came from a female donor in good health, serving as a healthy control. Sequenced sample: memory CD4+ T cells from blood. This chain's CDR3 is CASNLVRTGGTEAFF. CDR3 nucleotides: TGTGCCAGCAATTTAGTCCGGACGGGGGGCACTGAAGCTTTCTTT. The full variable domain, rest sourced from reference TRBV28 and TRBJ1-1, is DVKVTQSSRYLVKRTGEKVFLECVQDMDHENMFWYRQDPGLGLRLIYFSYDVKMKEKGDIPEGYSVSREKKERFSLILESASTNQTSMYLCASNLVRTGGTEAFFGQGTRLTVV.